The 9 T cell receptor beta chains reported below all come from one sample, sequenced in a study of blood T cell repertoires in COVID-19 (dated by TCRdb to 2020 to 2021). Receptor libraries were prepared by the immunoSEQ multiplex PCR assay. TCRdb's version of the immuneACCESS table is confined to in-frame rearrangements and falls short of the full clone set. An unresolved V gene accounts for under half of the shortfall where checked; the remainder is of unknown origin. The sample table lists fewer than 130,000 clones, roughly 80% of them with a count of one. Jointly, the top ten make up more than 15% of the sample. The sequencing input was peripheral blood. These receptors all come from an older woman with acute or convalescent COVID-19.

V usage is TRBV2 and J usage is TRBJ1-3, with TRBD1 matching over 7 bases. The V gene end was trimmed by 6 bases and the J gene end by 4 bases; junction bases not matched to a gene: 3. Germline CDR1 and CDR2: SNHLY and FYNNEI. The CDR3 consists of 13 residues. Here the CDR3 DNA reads TGTGCCAGCAGGGGGACAGAGGGAAACACCATATATTTT. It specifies CASRGTEGNTIYF. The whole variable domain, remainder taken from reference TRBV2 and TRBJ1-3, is EPEVTQTPSHQVTQMGQEVILRCVPISNHLYFYWYRQILGQKVEFLVSFYNNEISEKSEIFDDQFSVERPDGSNFTLKIRSTKLEDSAMYFCASRGTEGNTIYFGEGSWLTVV.

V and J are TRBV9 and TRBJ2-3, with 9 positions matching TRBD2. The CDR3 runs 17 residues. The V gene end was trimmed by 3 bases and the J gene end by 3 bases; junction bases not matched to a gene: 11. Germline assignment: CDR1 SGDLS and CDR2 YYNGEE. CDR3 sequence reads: CASSAHIEAGGTDTQYF. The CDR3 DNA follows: TGTGCCAGCAGCGCACACATAGAAGCGGGGGGAACAGATACGCAGTATTTT.

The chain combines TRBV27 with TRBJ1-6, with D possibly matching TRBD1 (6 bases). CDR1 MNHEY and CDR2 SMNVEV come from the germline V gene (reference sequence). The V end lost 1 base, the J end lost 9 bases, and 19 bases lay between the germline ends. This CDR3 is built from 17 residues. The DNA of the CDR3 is TGTGCCAGCAGTTTATTTGGGGGGGCGGTGGACCGTTCACCCCTCCACTTT. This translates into CASSLFGGAVDRSPLHF.

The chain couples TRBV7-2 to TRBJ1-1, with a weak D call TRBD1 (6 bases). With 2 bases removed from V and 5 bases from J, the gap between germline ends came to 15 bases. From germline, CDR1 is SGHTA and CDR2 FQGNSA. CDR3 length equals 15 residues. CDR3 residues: CASSLWRGGGTEAFF. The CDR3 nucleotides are TGTGCCAGCAGCTTATGGAGAGGGGGAGGGACTGAAGCTTTCTTT.

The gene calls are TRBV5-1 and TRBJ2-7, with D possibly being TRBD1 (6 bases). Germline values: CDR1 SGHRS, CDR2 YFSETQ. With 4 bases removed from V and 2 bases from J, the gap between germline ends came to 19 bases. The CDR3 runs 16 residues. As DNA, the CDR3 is TGCGCCAGCAGCATTGGACAGACCACTAGTGCCTACGAGCAGTACTTC. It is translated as CASSIGQTTSAYEQYF.

This chain's CDR3 is CASSSWGGDNSPLHF. Written as DNA, the CDR3 is TGTGCCAGCAGCTCCTGGGGGGGAGATAATTCACCCCTCCACTTT. This chain uses TRBV5-4 with TRBJ1-6; perhaps TRBD1 as D (5 bases). This CDR3 has 15 amino acids. The ends were cut back, 3 bases at V and 5 bases at J, with 12 bases in the middle. Germline V gene data show CDR1 as SGHNT and CDR2 as YYREEE (reference sequence).

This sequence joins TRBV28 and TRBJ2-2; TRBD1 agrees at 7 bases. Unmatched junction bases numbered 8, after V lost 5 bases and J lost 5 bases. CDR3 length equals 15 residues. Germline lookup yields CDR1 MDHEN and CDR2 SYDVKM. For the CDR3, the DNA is TGTGCCAGCAGTCCCCCGACAGGGCGAACCGGGGAGCTGTTTTTT. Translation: CASSPPTGRTGELFF.

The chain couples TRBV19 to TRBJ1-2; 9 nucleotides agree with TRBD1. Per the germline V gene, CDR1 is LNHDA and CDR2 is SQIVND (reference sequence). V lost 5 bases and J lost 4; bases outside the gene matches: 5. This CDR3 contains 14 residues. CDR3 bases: TGTGCCAGTAGTGTGACAGGGGGTGGCTATGGCTACACCTTC. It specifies CASSVTGGGYGYTF.

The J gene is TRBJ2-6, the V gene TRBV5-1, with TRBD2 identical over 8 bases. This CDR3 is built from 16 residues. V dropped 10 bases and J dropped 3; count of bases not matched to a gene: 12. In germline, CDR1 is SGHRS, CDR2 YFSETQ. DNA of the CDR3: TGCGCCCGCTGGTCGGGGGGGCAGGATGGGGCCAACGTCCTGACTTTC. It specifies CARWSGGQDGANVLTF.